The present TCR beta chain was sequenced within a study of blood T cell repertoires in COVID-19. Overall study context: The study drew acute and convalescent COVID-19 samples from the United States, Italy and Spain.

The V gene lost 3 bases and the J gene lost 3 bases, with 28 bases spanning the gap. The CDR3 is 20 amino acids. CDR1 is SGDLS and CDR2 is YYNGEE in the germline V gene. Data came from immunoSEQ multiplex PCR; TCRdb stores just in-frame clones and leaves some out. The table shows 200,000 to 300,000 clones, with 70% to 90% occurring only once. This clone has just one count. This TCR was recovered from a woman aged 70-85 years with active or convalescent COVID-19. The sample consisted of peripheral blood. The V call is TRBV9, the J call TRBJ2-1; D is possibly TRBD2 (6 bases). CDR3 nucleotide sequence: TGTGCCAGCAGCGCCCTGAGTGCCCGCGGGGCGGCGGGGTACTACAATGAGCAGTTCTTC. Translation: CASSALSARGAAGYYNEQFF.